Described below is a single TCR beta chain sequence and its context. Its target is unknown. The sample originates from a study of cytomegalovirus exposure and HLA in healthy donors. In the PCR, 60 Vbeta and 13 Jbeta primers were used. Only in-frame clones appear in the TCRdb table, and some are missing; sequencing was by immunoSEQ multiplex PCR. The data hold some 180,000 clones, with 84% observed a single time. Whole-study results and caveats: The study labeled 164 TCR beta chains cytomegalovirus-associated.

The germline V gene encodes CDR1 SGHRS and CDR2 YFSETQ. The V end lost 3 bases, the J end lost 5 bases, and 11 bases lay between the germline ends. CDR3 length: 14 amino acids. The sample taken for sequencing was PBMCs. This TCR was sampled from a girl aged 2-10 years in good health and CMV-seropositive. The chain is built from TRBV5-1 and TRBJ2-2; no definite D call. CDR3 DNA sequence: TGCGCCAGCAGCTCCAACTATGAGACCGGGGAGCTGTTTTTT. Residues: CASSSNYETGELFF.